This TCR beta chain was found in a study of cytomegalovirus exposure and HLA in healthy donors. Broader study findings: Of the V segments, some could not be distinguished, including TRBV6-2 and TRBV6-3, and were excluded. Association of 17,000 or so TCR beta sequences with HLA alleles was found at 0.05 false discovery rate in a later analysis. Later analysis suggested most CMV-associated TCR beta chains were HLA-restricted.

PCR amplification relied on 60 Vbeta primers (plus 13 Jbeta primers). Sequenced by immunoSEQ multiplex PCR; TCRdb stores in-frame clones only, minus some. The top ten hold about 4.3% of the sample, which has about 130,000 clones, around two thirds seen once. In regard to this clone: The antigen remains unidentified.

Losses at the gene ends were 4 bases for V and 6 bases for J; bases not matched to a gene: 10. This CDR3 contains 15 residues. Germline values: CDR1 SGHRS, CDR2 YFSETQ. The rearrangement joins TRBV5-1 to TRBJ2-1; TRBD1 aligns across 7 bases. Sequencing was performed on PBMCs. This clonotype originated in a man between 18 and 35 years old in good health and CMV-seropositive. In nucleotides, the CDR3 is TGCGCCAGCAGCCGACAGGGTCATACGGTCAATGAGCAGTTCTTC. Encoded protein: CASSRQGHTVNEQFF. Combining the CDR3 with reference TRBV5-1 and TRBJ2-1 gives the whole variable domain KAGVTQTPRYLIKTRGQQVTLSCSPISGHRSVSWYQQTPGQGLQFLFEYFSETQRNKGNFPGRFSGRQFSNSRSEMNVSTLELGDSALYLCASSRQGHTVNEQFFGPGTRLTVL.